Here is one TCR beta chain with its context. Antigen specificity is unknown. The entry originates in a study of OX40 agonist ivuxolimab in advanced cancers. Across the whole study: Patients with prior anti-PD-1, anti-PD-L1 or anti-CTLA-4 therapy were eligible; 35% to 45% had some. Partial responses were seen in three patients, one with hepatocellular carcinoma and two with cutaneous melanoma.

Blood specimens came from baseline, cycle 4 day 1, and cycle 7 day 1. The data were produced by immunoSEQ multiplex PCR, yet TCRdb's version contains in-frame clones alone and is incomplete. The sample lists some 90,000 clones, approximately 91% occurring once. From germline, CDR1 is SGHVS and CDR2 FQNEAQ. The CDR3 consists of 14 residues. Trimming shortened V by 5 bases and J by 4 bases, and 13 bases separated the two germline ends. Study observations and caveats: Low clonal expansion, among the lowest seen, marked partial responders at 0.1-3.0 mg/kg.

The TCR originated in an adult with an advanced solid tumor such as melanoma, head and neck, liver or kidney cancer. The J gene is TRBJ2-3, the V gene TRBV7-8; tentative D call: TRBD1 (5 bases). The source was CD4+ or CD8+ T cells sorted from blood, collected in a trial of the OX40 agonist ivuxolimab. The CDR3 coding sequence is TGTGCCAGCAGCAGGCAGGGTGAACCAGATACGCAGTATTTT. This translates into CASSRQGEPDTQYF.